The 25 T cell receptor beta chains below were found in one sample sequenced in a study of T-cell reconstitution after alpha-beta-depleted transplantation in children. Using unique molecular identifiers, the investigators prepared the TCRbeta library. Via MiXCR, TCRdb re-called the PCR reads, giving one row per CDR3 protein. The sample yields about 580,000 distinct CDR3 sequences, roughly 23% seen once. The sequencing used PBMCs, mostly from graft donor cells, collected 360 days after TCRalphabeta/CD19-depleted stem cell transplant. The receptors stem from a boy under two years old who had a stem cell transplant for acute myeloid leukemia, so the T cells may come from the graft donor.

This clonotype has more than one count but fewer than ten. The chain links TRBV20-1 to TRBJ2-1; 13 bases are shared with TRBD2. V trimming: 5 bases; J trimming: 2 bases; junction bases outside the gene matches: 6. The CDR3 loop spans 16 amino acids. CDR1 is DFQATT, CDR2 SNEGSKA, per germline (reference sequence). CDR3 region: CSALTSGGDPYNEQFF. The DNA of the CDR3 is TGCAGTGCTTTAACTAGCGGGGGGGACCCCTACAATGAGCAGTTCTTC.

This clonotype was seen ten or more times. The V and J genes are TRBV5-8 and TRBJ2-3; D not resolved. Germline V gene sequence: CDR1 SGHTS, CDR2 YDEGEE. The CDR3 extends over 17 amino acids. V was clipped by 4 bases and J by 1 base, with 19 bases between them. The DNA of the CDR3 is TGTGCCAGCAGCCCACTTCCTACTCGCCAAGGCACAGATACGCAGTATTTT. Translating gives CASSPLPTRQGTDTQYF.

V gene TRBV10-3 combines with J gene TRBJ1-3; 7 bases fit TRBD1. V dropped 6 bases and J dropped 0; count of bases not matched to a gene: 5. The CDR3 is made up of 15 amino acids. Germline values: CDR1 ENHRY, CDR2 SYGVKD. In DNA, the CDR3 is TGTGCCATCAGAGGACAGGCCTACTCTGGAAACACCATATATTTT. Translating it yields CAIRGQAYSGNTIYF.

This clonotype has a handful of counts. This sequence joins TRBV24-1 and TRBJ2-7; no clear D. The CDR3 has 11 amino acids. Trimming cost V 7 bases and J 3 bases, with 6 bases left between them. CDR1 and CDR2 (germline): KGHDR, SFDVKD. The chain's CDR3 is CATRINYEQYV. The CDR3 region has the DNA TGTGCCACCAGGATCAACTACGAGCAGTACGTC.

This sequence joins TRBV4-3 and TRBJ2-3; 8 bases are shared with TRBD1. Unmatched junction bases numbered 17, after V lost 2 bases and J lost 7 bases. In germline, CDR1 is LGHNA, CDR2 YSLEER. This CDR3 region has 18 residues. CDR3 nucleotide sequence: TGCGCCAGCAGCCAACAGATGCCCGACTGGACAGGGCCTTATACGCAGTATTTT. It yields the protein CASSQQMPDWTGPYTQYF.

This clonotype was picked up a small number of times. The chain joins TRBV6-2 or TRBV6-3 to TRBJ1-5, with a possible D match to TRBD1 (5 bases). There are 11 residues in the CDR3. Germline CDR1 MNHEY, CDR2 SVGEGT. The V end was cut by 6 bases, the J end by 9 bases, with 9 bases between. As DNA, the CDR3 is TGTGCCAGCAGCCAGGGTCGGCCCCAGCATTTT. This gives the protein CASSQGRPQHF.

This clonotype has more than one count but fewer than ten. The chain combines TRBV5-4 with TRBJ2-7; 9 bases fit TRBD1. The germline CDR1 and CDR2 sequences are SGHNT and YYREEE (reference sequence). This CDR3 is 15 amino acids long. V was clipped by 2 bases and J by 1 base; unmatched bases: 4. The CDR3 region is CASSFDGTGSYEQYF. The CDR3 DNA follows: TGTGCCAGCAGCTTCGATGGGACAGGGTCCTACGAGCAGTACTTC.

This clonotype was counted ten times or more. This chain links TRBV7-9 with TRBJ1-1; D is possibly TRBD1 (5 bases). Trimming took off 8 bases at V and 0 bases at J, with 19 bases between the two ends. The germline CDR1 and CDR2 sequences are SEHNR and FQNEAQ (reference sequence). The CDR3 totals 16 residues. CDR3 coding DNA: TGTGCCAGCGTCAAGTCAGGGTTACCCTTGAACACTGAAGCTTTCTTT. Protein: CASVKSGLPLNTEAFF.

This clonotype was counted a few times. The V gene is TRBV6-5, the J gene TRBJ1-1, with D maybe TRBD1 (5 bases). Germline lookup yields CDR1 MNHEY and CDR2 SVGAGI. CDR3 length: 13 amino acids. Trimming took off 2 bases at V and 7 bases at J, with 11 bases between the two ends. CDR3 sequence reads: CASSYRRVGEAFF. The DNA of the CDR3 is TGTGCCAGCAGTTACCGCAGGGTCGGTGAAGCTTTCTTT.

The CDR3 nucleotides are TGCAGTGCCCCAACCCAGGGGGGGAGCAATCAGCCCCAGCATTTT. It yields the protein CSAPTQGGSNQPQHF. The chain combines TRBV20-1 with TRBJ1-5, with 7 bases identical to TRBD1. With 6 bases clipped from V and 1 base from J, the junction kept 9 bases outside the gene matches. From germline, CDR1 is DFQATT and CDR2 SNEGSKA (reference sequence). This CDR3 has 15 amino acids.

V usage is TRBV20-1 and J usage is TRBJ2-1; 10 nucleotides match TRBD2. The trim removed 3 bases at V and 4 bases at J, leaving 3 bases unmatched. CDR1 is DFQATT, CDR2 SNEGSKA, per germline (reference sequence). The CDR3 consists of 14 residues. CDR3 in amino acids: CSARERGGYNEQFF. The CDR3 coding sequence is TGCAGTGCTAGGGAGCGGGGGGGATACAATGAGCAGTTCTTC.

This clonotype was detected a few times. The chain recombines TRBV4-2 with TRBJ2-1; 10 nucleotides match TRBD2. J gave up 7 bases and V 4 bases, and 10 bases lay outside the gene matches. This CDR3 has 16 residues. Germline V gene lookup returns CDR1 LGHNA and CDR2 YNFKEQ. As DNA, the CDR3 is TGTGCCAGCAGCCTCGCCTCAGCGGGGGGGCGAAATGAGCAGTTCTTC. Its translation is CASSLASAGGRNEQFF.

This clonotype was seen at least ten times. This chain links TRBV28 with TRBJ2-5; D remains unclear. Trimming left V 6 bases short and J 12 bases short, with 20 bases between. Germline CDR1 is MDHEN and CDR2 is SYDVKM. The CDR3 has 13 amino acids. CDR3 DNA: TGTGCCAGCAGCTGGGGTGACCATCGGCTTAAGTACTTC. Amino acid sequence: CASSWGDHRLKYF.

This clonotype showed up just a few times. This sequence joins TRBV25-1 and TRBJ2-1; maybe TRBD1 (6 bases). This CDR3 is built from 13 residues. V was shortened by 8 bases and J by 4 bases, with 12 bases between the two germline ends. Germline CDR1 MGHDK, CDR2 SYGVNS. The CDR3 DNA follows: TGTGCCAGCGGGGGCACCTTTTACAATGAGCAGTTCTTC. As protein: CASGGTFYNEQFF.

The J gene is TRBJ2-7, the V gene TRBV7-2, with D possibly TRBD1 on 6 matching bases. In germline, CDR1 is SGHTA, CDR2 FQGNSA. The CDR3 consists of 18 residues. V was pared by 2 bases and J by 4 bases, with 24 bases between. This CDR3 reads CASSLSSPSGHRGYEQYF. In DNA, the CDR3 is TGTGCCAGCAGCTTATCGAGTCCCTCCGGACATAGGGGGTACGAGCAGTACTTC.

In the case of this clonotype: A much larger clone lies one base from this, so it may be a read error. The chain has TRBV27 and TRBJ2-3; maybe TRBD1 (5 bases). The CDR3 totals 13 residues. V shed 1 base and J shed 6 bases, with 8 bases lying between them. Germline V gives CDR1 MNHEY, CDR2 SMNVEV (reference sequence). The CDR3 nucleotides read TGTGCCAGCAGTTTATTAGGGGTGGATACGCAGTATTTT. Protein: CASSLLGVDTQYF.

V gene TRBV10-3 combines with J gene TRBJ1-1; D not certain. CDR3 length: 13 residues. Trimming cost V 5 bases and J 4 bases, with 11 bases left between them. Per the germline V gene, CDR1 is ENHRY and CDR2 is SYGVKD. CDR3 in DNA: TGTGCCATCAGTACAGACCTGGGCACTGAAGCTTTCTTT. It yields the protein CAISTDLGTEAFF.

This clonotype was picked up a small number of times. CDR3 sequence (DNA): TGTGCCAGCAGTTACGGGAGCGGGGGGTTTTACAATGAGCAGTTCTTC. This translates into CASSYGSGGFYNEQFF. This rearrangement joins TRBV6-8 to TRBJ2-1, with TRBD2 matching over 9 bases. The J segment lost 4 bases and the V segment lost 2 bases, leaving 6 bases of the junction unmatched. Per the germline V gene, CDR1 is MNHGY and CDR2 is SAAAGT. The CDR3 sequence is 16 residues long.

This clonotype occurred many times. The chain employs TRBV5-5 and TRBJ2-6; no reliable D call. The germline V gene encodes CDR1 SGHKS and CDR2 YYEKEE (reference sequence). The CDR3 spans 18 residues. V was pared by 1 base and J by 0 bases, with 14 bases between. DNA for the CDR3: TGTGCCAGCAGCTTGTTGCAAATTTTTAGCTCTGGGGCCAACGTCCTGACTTTC. Protein: CASSLLQIFSSGANVLTF.

This clonotype was found many times. V is TRBV7-2 and J is TRBJ2-7, with D unclear. With 5 bases removed from V and 3 bases from J, the gap between germline ends came to 14 bases. Per the germline V gene, CDR1 is SGHTA and CDR2 is FQGNSA. The CDR3 runs to 14 residues. The CDR3 DNA reads TGTGCCAGCAGCATTACCCCACCGGGCTACGAGCAGTACTTC. Amino acids: CASSITPPGYEQYF.

This clonotype was found many times. The chain combines TRBV10-3 with TRBJ1-1, with a possible D match to TRBD1 (5 bases). The length of the CDR3 is 13 residues. V lost 4 bases and J lost 1, with 7 bases in between. CDR1 and CDR2 from the germline V gene are ENHRY and SYGVKD. The CDR3 spells CAISGTKNTEAFF. The CDR3 DNA is TGTGCCATCAGTGGGACAAAGAACACTGAAGCTTTCTTT.

The chain carries TRBV6-4 and TRBJ2-2; D call uncertain. With 0 bases removed from V and 2 bases from J, the gap between germline ends came to 7 bases. The CDR3 covers 15 residues. Germline CDR1 is MRHNA and CDR2 is SNTAGT. The CDR3 nucleotides read TGTGCCAGCAGTGACTCCGGGCTTAACACCGGGGAGCTGTTTTTT. It translates to CASSDSGLNTGELFF.

The chain combines TRBV12-3 or TRBV12-4 with TRBJ1-5; 7 nucleotides line up with TRBD1. The CDR3 sequence is 14 residues long. The ends lost 5 bases at V and 3 bases at J; junction bases unmatched: 4. In DNA form, the CDR3 reads TGTGCCAGCAGTCTGGGACAGATCAATCAGCCCCAGCATTTT. It encodes CASSLGQINQPQHF.

This clonotype was recorded many times. The V call is TRBV20-1, the J call TRBJ1-1, with 7 bases aligning to TRBD1. The CDR3 length is 11 residues. Germline-derived CDR1 and CDR2 are DFQATT and SNEGSKA (reference sequence). Trimming removed 6 bases from V and 5 bases from J; junction bases left unmatched: 3. CDR3 DNA sequence: TGCAGTGCCTCCAGGGGGACTGAAGCTTTCTTT. The encoded protein is CSASRGTEAFF.

The chain is built from TRBV20-1 and TRBJ1-1; TRBD1 is a possible D gene (5 bases). This CDR3 comprises 15 residues. V lost 6 bases and J lost 0, with 17 bases in between. CDR1 DFQATT and CDR2 SNEGSKA come from the germline V gene (reference sequence). The CDR3 sequence: CSARGFRTLNTEAFF. In DNA form, the CDR3 reads TGCAGTGCAAGGGGCTTTCGTACCTTGAACACTGAAGCTTTCTTT.